This T cell receptor beta chain was recorded in a study of blood T cells in healthy people across ages. The authors ran a second PCR of about 6 to 11 cycles using a sample-barcoded 5' primer and a J-beta primer mix. TCRdb reprocessed the 5' RACE reads via MiXCR and lists one record per CDR3 protein. The repertoire includes just over 1 million distinct CDR3 sequences, less than 50% of them detected once, and approximately 20% sits in the top ten. This CDR3 comprises 14 residues. The ends were cut back, 0 bases at V and 0 bases at J, with 6 bases in the middle. Looked up from germline, CDR1 is SGDLS and CDR2 is YYNGEE.

This receptor was obtained from a woman aged 55-75 years in good health. V gene TRBV9 combines with J gene TRBJ2-5; D unclear. Sequencing used blood. Here the CDR3 DNA reads TGTGCCAGCAGCGTAGATCTGAACCAAGAGACCCAGTACTTC. It encodes CASSVDLNQETQYF.